This T cell receptor beta chain was documented in a study of blood T cell repertoires in COVID-19. On the study more broadly: Some COVID-19 samples were acute and others convalescent; all came from the United States, Italy and Spain. T cells, B-cell-depleted T cells, or PBMCs supplied cDNA or gDNA.

This clone has just one count. Clones were read by immunoSEQ multiplex PCR, and TCRdb kept only the in-frame ones, dropping some. The profile shows around 140,000 clones, about nine tenths of them singletons. CDR1 is SQVTM and CDR2 is ANQGSEA in the germline V gene. This CDR3 is built from 10 residues. The rearrangement uses TRBV29-1 and TRBJ1-1; 9 bases are a match to TRBD1. Material for sequencing was peripheral blood. The sequence was obtained from a man aged 50 or older with active COVID-19. DNA for the CDR3: TGCACCCAACAGGGGGCCGCTCTCTTCTTT. Its translation is CTQQGAALFF.